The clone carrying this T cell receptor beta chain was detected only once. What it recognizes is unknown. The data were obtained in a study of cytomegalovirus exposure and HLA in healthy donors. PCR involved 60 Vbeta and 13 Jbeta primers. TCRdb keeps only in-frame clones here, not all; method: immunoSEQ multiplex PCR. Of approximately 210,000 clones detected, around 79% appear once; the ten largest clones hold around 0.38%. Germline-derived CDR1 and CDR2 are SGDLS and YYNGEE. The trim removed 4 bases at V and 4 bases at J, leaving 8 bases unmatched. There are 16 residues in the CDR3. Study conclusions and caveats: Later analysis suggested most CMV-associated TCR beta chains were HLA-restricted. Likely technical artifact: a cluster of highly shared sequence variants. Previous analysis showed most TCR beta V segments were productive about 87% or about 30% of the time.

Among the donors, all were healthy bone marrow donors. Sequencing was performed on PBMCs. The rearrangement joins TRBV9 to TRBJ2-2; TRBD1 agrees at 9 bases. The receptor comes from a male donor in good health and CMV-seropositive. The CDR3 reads CASSPADRGLTGELFF. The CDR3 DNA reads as TGTGCCAGCAGCCCCGCGGACAGGGGACTCACCGGGGAGCTGTTTTTT.